These 31 T cell receptor beta chains were sequenced from one sample in a study of Graves' ophthalmopathy and Graves' hyperthyroidism. Amplification targeted the TCR beta CDR3 regions, with RNA transcripts as the source material. Following a first-round RT-PCR that used HTBI primers, a second-round multiplex PCR was carried out. Via MiXCR, TCRdb re-called the multiplex PCR reads, giving one row per CDR3 protein. The table includes around 600,000 distinct CDR3 sequences, over 40% detected once. The specimen sequenced was peripheral blood. These receptor sequences come from an adult man with Graves' ophthalmopathy.

As for this clonotype: A much bigger clone sits one base away, suggesting this may be a read error. The V call is TRBV20-1, the J call TRBJ1-2; D is unresolved. The CDR3 extends over 11 amino acids. Between the trimmed V and J ends, which lost 5 bases and 6 bases, there was a span of 10 bases. Germline loops: CDR1 DFQATT, CDR2 SNEGSKA (reference sequence). The CDR3 region has the DNA TGCAGTGCTGGCCGCGCGGATGGCTACACCTTC. Translating it yields CSAGRADGYTF.

The chain's CDR3 is CAISEATEANYGYTF. CDR3 in DNA: TGTGCCATCAGTGAGGCGACGGAAGCTAACTATGGCTACACCTTC. The chain combines TRBV10-3 with TRBJ1-2, with D hard to call. CDR3 length: 15 amino acids. Trimming took 2 bases from V and 0 from J, leaving 10 bases between them. Germline CDR1 ENHRY, CDR2 SYGVKD.

This clonotype was detected many times. J is TRBJ1-1 and V is TRBV4-1, with 11 nucleotides matching TRBD1. After removal of 5 bases from V and 2 bases from J, the junction contained 7 bases not matched to a gene. The germline CDR1 and CDR2 sequences are MGHRA and YSYEKL. The CDR3 has 16 residues. The DNA for the CDR3 is TGCGCCAGCAGCTCTTGGACAGGGGGCCCCAACACTGAAGCTTTCTTT. This codes for CASSSWTGGPNTEAFF.

The sample holds a few counts of this clonotype. The chain is built from TRBV6-1 and TRBJ2-5, with 7 bases identical to TRBD1. The germline V gene encodes CDR1 MNHNS and CDR2 SASEGT. V dropped 5 bases and J dropped 5; count of bases not matched to a gene: 20. This CDR3 spans 18 amino acids. The CDR3 loop is CASSYSTIDRESGETQYF. The CDR3 DNA sequence: TGTGCCAGCAGTTACTCCACGATCGACAGGGAATCGGGGGAGACCCAGTACTTC.

This chain connects TRBV2 to TRBJ2-6, with 8 nucleotides matching TRBD2. J lost 9 bases, V lost 6 bases, and 4 bases had no gene match. The CDR3 covers 13 residues. The germline V gene has CDR1 SNHLY and CDR2 FYNNEI. CDR3 in DNA: TGTGCCAGCAGCTTAGCGGGATACAACGTCCTGACTTTC. Translating gives CASSLAGYNVLTF.

V gene TRBV20-1 combines with J gene TRBJ2-3, with 7 bases lining up with TRBD2. The V and J ends lost 3 bases and 2 bases, in that order; junction bases with no gene match: 2. From germline, CDR1 is DFQATT and CDR2 SNEGSKA (reference sequence). The CDR3 has 13 amino acids. This CDR3 is CSARSGATDTQYF. The CDR3 DNA follows: TGCAGTGCTAGGAGCGGGGCCACAGATACGCAGTATTTT.

The sample holds a few counts of this clonotype. This chain uses TRBV27 with TRBJ1-2; D remains unclear. CDR3 length equals 12 residues. Germline V gene sequence: CDR1 MNHEY, CDR2 SMNVEV (reference sequence). Between the trimmed V and J ends, which lost 7 bases and 2 bases, there was a span of 8 bases. CDR3 sequence reads: CASMTGNYGYTF. CDR3 DNA: TGTGCCAGCATGACGGGGAACTATGGCTACACCTTC.

Turning to this clonotype: A much more abundant neighbour one base away suggests this may be a read error. The chain employs TRBV11-2 and TRBJ2-6; D remains unclear. Trimming stripped 2 bases from V and 0 bases from J, with 11 bases between. The germline CDR1 and CDR2 sequences are SGHAT and FQNNGV. The CDR3 contains 17 residues. CDR3 sequence: CASSLMGIPSGANVLTF. CDR3 sequence (DNA): TGTGCCAGCAGCTTAATGGGGATCCCCTCTGGGGCCAACGTCCTGACTTTC.

The chain links TRBV2 to TRBJ2-5; maybe TRBD1 (6 bases). The CDR3 covers 13 residues. With 5 bases removed from V and 5 bases from J, the gap between germline ends came to 12 bases. Germline V gene sequence: CDR1 SNHLY, CDR2 FYNNEI. The CDR3 DNA reads TGTGCCAGCAGTCCAGGGGAGTGGGAGACCCAGTACTTC. It is translated as CASSPGEWETQYF.

V and J are TRBV4-1 and TRBJ1-5; TRBD1 might be the D (5 bases). With 4 bases removed from V and 5 bases from J, the gap between germline ends came to 18 bases. The CDR3 runs to 16 residues. Germline loops: CDR1 MGHRA, CDR2 YSYEKL. The CDR3 DNA follows: TGCGCCAGCAGCCGACAAGCAGACAGTAGGTATCAGCCCCAGCATTTT. Amino acid sequence: CASSRQADSRYQPQHF.

This clonotype appeared many times. CDR3 sequence: CASSSDRSGANVLTF. CDR3 coding DNA: TGTGCCAGCAGCTCGGACCGCTCTGGGGCCAACGTCCTGACTTTC. V usage is TRBV7-3 and J usage is TRBJ2-6; D not resolved. Trimming shortened V by 4 bases and J by 0 bases, and 7 bases separated the two germline ends. The CDR3 has 15 residues. In germline, CDR1 is SGHTA, CDR2 FQGTGA.

This clonotype was picked up one time. V and J are TRBV2 and TRBJ2-5; possibly TRBD2 for D (6 bases). Trimming removed 2 bases from V and 5 bases from J, with 12 bases in between. From germline, CDR1 is SNHLY and CDR2 FYNNEI. The CDR3 has 14 residues. CDR3 region: CASSEIGLAETQYF. The CDR3 nucleotides read TGTGCCAGCAGTGAAATTGGGCTAGCGGAGACCCAGTACTTC.

The table lists this clonotype with many counts. The genes are TRBV19 and TRBJ1-3, with TRBD1 as a possible D gene (6 bases). Between the trimmed V and J ends, which lost 4 bases and 0 bases, there was a span of 10 bases. Germline V gives CDR1 LNHDA, CDR2 SQIVND (reference sequence). This CDR3 is 15 amino acids long. DNA for the CDR3: TGTGCCAGTAGTAAGACAGGCTTCTCTGGAAACACCATATATTTT. The encoded protein is CASSKTGFSGNTIYF. Complete variable domain (other parts from reference TRBV19 and TRBJ1-3): DGGITQSPKYLFRKEGQNVTLSCEQNLNHDAMYWYRQDPGQGLRLIYYSQIVNDFQKGDIAEGYSVSREKKESFPLTVTSAQKNPTAFYLCASSKTGFSGNTIYFGEGSWLTVV.

This clonotype has only a few counts. One end of the junction varies from germline; a read error may be responsible. V gene TRBV11-2 combines with J gene TRBJ1-1; TRBD1 matches at 9 bases. This CDR3 has 18 residues. CDR1 is SGHAT and CDR2 is FQNNGV in the germline V gene. In nucleotides, the CDR3 is TGCGCCAGCAGCCAAGAGCCAGGGACAGGGAGTCGATACACTGAAGCTTTCTTT. Its protein product is CASSQEPGTGSRYTEAFF.

The chain carries TRBV11-1 and TRBJ1-1; 10 positions agree with TRBD1. Trimming cost V 8 bases and J 1 base; bases outside gene matches: 10. The CDR3 length is 16 residues. Germline assignment: CDR1 SGHAT and CDR2 FQDESV (reference sequence). The CDR3 is CASSLDRGLENTEAFF. DNA of the CDR3: TGTGCCAGCTCCCTCGACAGGGGGCTAGAGAACACTGAAGCTTTCTTT.

This clonotype was observed at least ten times. The chain recombines TRBV4-3 with TRBJ1-6, with TRBD1 as a possible D gene (6 bases). Trimming left V 0 bases short and J 10 bases short, with 10 bases between. Germline V gene data show CDR1 as LGHNA and CDR2 as YSLEER. This CDR3 spans 14 amino acids. DNA of the CDR3: TGCGCCAGCAGCCAAGACAGGGGCCGATCACCCCTCCACTTT. Translation: CASSQDRGRSPLHF.

The table lists this clonotype with a few counts. CDR3 in amino acids: CAISESGTSLNEQFF. CDR3 DNA sequence: TGTGCCATCAGTGAGTCCGGGACTAGCCTCAATGAGCAGTTCTTC. The V call is TRBV10-3, the J call TRBJ2-1, with TRBD2 matching over 9 bases. The CDR3 is 15 amino acids. V was clipped by 0 bases and J by 6 bases; unmatched bases: 3. Germline V gene data show CDR1 as ENHRY and CDR2 as SYGVKD.

The chain has TRBV24-1 and TRBJ2-7; 7 bases match TRBD1. From germline, CDR1 is KGHDR and CDR2 SFDVKD. The length of the CDR3 is 13 residues. V shed 7 bases, J shed 3 bases, and the junction held 5 bases outside the gene matches. Written as DNA, the CDR3 is TGTGCCACCAGCGGGGACAGCTACTACGAGCAGTACTTC. It specifies CATSGDSYYEQYF.

The rearrangement links TRBV5-1 to TRBJ2-5; D is undetermined. CDR1 is SGHRS and CDR2 is YFSETQ in the germline V gene. Trimming cost V 5 bases and J 0 bases, with 11 bases left between them. There are 14 residues in the CDR3. The CDR3 reads CASSYQPDQETQYF. DNA for the CDR3: TGCGCCAGCAGTTATCAGCCGGACCAAGAGACCCAGTACTTC.

This clonotype has a count of ten or more. The chain recombines TRBV12-3 or TRBV12-4 with TRBJ2-7, with no clear D. The CDR3 totals 12 residues. V was shortened by 3 bases and J by 4 bases, with 7 bases between the two germline ends. CDR3 residues: CASSFGPYEQYF. CDR3 coding DNA: TGTGCCAGCAGTTTCGGACCTTACGAGCAGTACTTC.

At least ten counts were recorded for this clonotype. V gene TRBV27 combines with J gene TRBJ1-1; TRBD1 aligns across 7 bases. This CDR3 has 15 amino acids. In germline, CDR1 is MNHEY, CDR2 SMNVEV (reference sequence). Trimming at V came to 3 bases and at J to 0 bases, leaving 4 bases not matched to a gene. The CDR3 bases are TGTGCCAGCAGTTTGACAGGGAGGATGAACACTGAAGCTTTCTTT. This codes for CASSLTGRMNTEAFF.

This chain uses TRBV15 with TRBJ1-1; 7 bases are shared with TRBD1. The CDR3 totals 15 residues. Trimming at V came to 5 bases and at J to 0 bases, leaving 6 bases not matched to a gene. CDR1 LNHNV and CDR2 YYDKDF come from the germline V gene (reference sequence). The DNA for the CDR3 is TGTGCCACCAGCGGGCAGGGGGGAATGAACACTGAAGCTTTCTTT. It translates to CATSGQGGMNTEAFF. The variable domain in full, with the rest retrieved from reference TRBV15 and TRBJ1-1, is DAMVIQNPRYQVTQFGKPVTLSCSQTLNHNVMYWYQQKSSQAPKLLFHYYDKDFNNEADTPDNFQSRRPNTSFCFLDIRSPGLGDTAMYLCATSGQGGMNTEAFFGQGTRLTVV.

This clonotype came up a few times. The rearrangement links TRBV12-3 or TRBV12-4 to TRBJ2-7; TRBD1 is a possible D gene (6 bases). The CDR3 extends over 14 amino acids. The V and J ends lost 2 bases and 4 bases respectively, with 12 bases between them. CDR3 protein: CASSLRGQPYEQYF. For the CDR3, the DNA is TGTGCCAGCAGTTTAAGGGGACAACCGTACGAGCAGTACTTC.

This clonotype was seen only a few times. The chain carries TRBV4-1 and TRBJ2-7, with 10 bases that match TRBD1. CDR1 and CDR2 (germline): MGHRA, YSYEKL. The J segment lost 1 base and the V segment lost 3 bases, leaving 9 bases of the junction unmatched. The CDR3 is 17 amino acids. The CDR3 DNA follows: TGCGCCAGCAGCCACCTCCTCCGGGACAGGGGTTCCTACGAGCAGTACTTC. Protein product: CASSHLLRDRGSYEQYF.

This clonotype was detected ten times or more. The chain couples TRBV5-1 to TRBJ1-4; 7 bases align to TRBD1. This CDR3 is built from 14 residues. The ends lost 4 bases at V and 8 bases at J; junction bases unmatched: 8. CDR1 and CDR2 from the germline V gene are SGHRS and YFSETQ. The CDR3 loop reads CASSNDRDGEKLFF. The DNA of the CDR3 is TGCGCCAGCAGCAACGACAGGGACGGGGAAAAACTGTTTTTT.

This clonotype came up many times. The chain has TRBV6-5 and TRBJ1-1, with a weak D call TRBD1 (5 bases). V lost 7 bases and J 4 bases, leaving 16 bases between the germline ends. Germline CDR1 and CDR2: MNHEY and SVGAGI. The CDR3 has 14 amino acids. The CDR3 reads CASTAWGMGTEAFF. CDR3 nucleotide sequence: TGTGCCAGCACCGCCTGGGGGATGGGCACTGAAGCTTTCTTT.

This clonotype was observed many times. V usage is TRBV24-1 and J usage is TRBJ2-5, with TRBD2 identical over 10 bases. The CDR3 has 15 residues. J lost 4 bases, V lost 5 bases, and 6 bases had no gene match. The germline V gene encodes CDR1 KGHDR and CDR2 SFDVKD. The chain's CDR3 is CATSGQAGGGETQYF. In DNA, the CDR3 is TGTGCCACCAGTGGTCAAGCGGGGGGGGGAGAGACCCAGTACTTC.

Ten or more counts support this clonotype. The rearrangement links TRBV5-1 to TRBJ2-2; D not certain. Trimming removed 8 bases from V and 3 bases from J, with 8 bases in between. The CDR3 is 12 residues long. Germline CDR1 reads SGHRS; CDR2 reads YFSETQ. CDR3 nucleotides: TGCGCCAGTATCGGTCACACCGGGGAGCTGTTTTTT. Its translation is CASIGHTGELFF.

In this sample, this clonotype turned up a few times. A much larger clone differs from this one at a single base, so this may be a read error. This chain connects TRBV5-6 to TRBJ2-2, with D unresolved. The CDR3 totals 11 residues. Germline loops: CDR1 SGHDT, CDR2 YYEEEE. In DNA, the CDR3 is TGTGCCAGCGGCTTCACCGGGGAGCTGTTTTTT. Translated: CASGFTGELFF.

This clonotype was seen only a few times. The rearrangement links TRBV12-3 or TRBV12-4 to TRBJ2-7; D possibly matches TRBD1 or TRBD2 (5 bases each). CDR3 size: 15 residues. The germline V and J ends were trimmed by 2 bases and 6 bases, with 17 bases remaining between them. The CDR3 protein is CASSLRDLGGGEQYF. The CDR3 DNA is TGTGCCAGCAGTTTACGGGACCTAGGCGGCGGCGAGCAGTACTTC.

The V call is TRBV29-1, the J call TRBJ1-2; tentatively, D is TRBD1 (5 bases). This CDR3 spans 14 amino acids. V dropped 4 bases and J dropped 5 bases, with 17 bases sitting between them. The germline gives CDR1 SQVTM, CDR2 ANQGSEA. CDR3 nucleotides: TGCAGCGTTGGGGCGAGTGGGGGGACGTATGGCTACACCTTC. Protein sequence: CSVGASGGTYGYTF.